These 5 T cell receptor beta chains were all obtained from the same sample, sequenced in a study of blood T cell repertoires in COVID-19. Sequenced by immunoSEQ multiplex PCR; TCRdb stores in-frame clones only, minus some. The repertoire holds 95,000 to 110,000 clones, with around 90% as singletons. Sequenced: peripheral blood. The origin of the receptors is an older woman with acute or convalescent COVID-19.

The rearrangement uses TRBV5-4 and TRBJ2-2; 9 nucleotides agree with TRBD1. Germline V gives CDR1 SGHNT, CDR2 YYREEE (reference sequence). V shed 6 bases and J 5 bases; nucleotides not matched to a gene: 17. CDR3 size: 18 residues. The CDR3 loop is CASTIAHWTGEGTGELFF. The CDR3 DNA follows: TGTGCCAGCACCATCGCGCATTGGACAGGGGAAGGAACCGGGGAGCTGTTTTTT.

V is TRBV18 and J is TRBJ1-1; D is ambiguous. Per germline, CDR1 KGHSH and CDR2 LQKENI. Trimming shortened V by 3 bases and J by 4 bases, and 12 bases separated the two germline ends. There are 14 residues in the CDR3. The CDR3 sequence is CASSPRAAGTEAFF. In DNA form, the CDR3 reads TGTGCCAGCTCACCGAGGGCGGCGGGCACTGAAGCTTTCTTT.

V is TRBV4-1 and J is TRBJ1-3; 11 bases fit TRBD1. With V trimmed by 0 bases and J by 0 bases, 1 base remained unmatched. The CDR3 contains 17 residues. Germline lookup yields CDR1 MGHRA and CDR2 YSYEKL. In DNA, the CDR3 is TGCGCCAGCAGCCAAGAAGGGACAGGGGGCTCTGGAAACACCATATATTTT. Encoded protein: CASSQEGTGGSGNTIYF.

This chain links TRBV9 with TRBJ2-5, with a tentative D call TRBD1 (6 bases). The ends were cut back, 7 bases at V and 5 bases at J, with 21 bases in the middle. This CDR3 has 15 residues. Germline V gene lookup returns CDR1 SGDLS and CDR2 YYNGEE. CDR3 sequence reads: CASAPLQGPLETQYF. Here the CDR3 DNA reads TGTGCCAGCGCCCCCCTACAGGGTCCCCTGGAGACCCAGTACTTC. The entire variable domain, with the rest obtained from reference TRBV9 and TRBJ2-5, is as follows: DSGVTQTPKHLITATGQRVTLRCSPRSGDLSVYWYQQSLDQGLQFLIQYYNGEERAKGNILERFSAQQFPDLHSELNLSSLELGDSALYFCASAPLQGPLETQYFGPGTRLLVL.

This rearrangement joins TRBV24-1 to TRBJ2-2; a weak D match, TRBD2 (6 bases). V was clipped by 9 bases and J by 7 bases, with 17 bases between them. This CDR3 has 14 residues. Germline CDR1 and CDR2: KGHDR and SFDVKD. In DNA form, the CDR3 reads TGTGCCACCTCCTCGGGAGAATACGGCGGGGAGCTGTTTTTT. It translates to CATSSGEYGGELFF.